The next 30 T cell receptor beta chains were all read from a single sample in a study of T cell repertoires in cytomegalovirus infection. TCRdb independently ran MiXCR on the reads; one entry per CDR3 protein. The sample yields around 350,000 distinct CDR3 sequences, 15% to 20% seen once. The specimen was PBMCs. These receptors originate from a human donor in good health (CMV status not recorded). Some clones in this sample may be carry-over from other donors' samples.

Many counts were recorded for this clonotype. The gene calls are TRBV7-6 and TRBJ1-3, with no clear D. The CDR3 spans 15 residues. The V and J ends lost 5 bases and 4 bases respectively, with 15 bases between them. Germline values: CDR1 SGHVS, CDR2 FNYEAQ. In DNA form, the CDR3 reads TGTGCCAGCAGCCCGGCGGTAGGGAGAGGAAACACCATATATTTT. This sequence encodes CASSPAVGRGNTIYF.

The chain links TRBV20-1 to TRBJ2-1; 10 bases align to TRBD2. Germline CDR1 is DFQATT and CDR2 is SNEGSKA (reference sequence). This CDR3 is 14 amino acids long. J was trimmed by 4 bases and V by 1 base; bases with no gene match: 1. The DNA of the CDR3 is TGCAGTGCTAGAGGGACTAGCGGATACAATGAGCAGTTCTTC. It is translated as CSARGTSGYNEQFF.

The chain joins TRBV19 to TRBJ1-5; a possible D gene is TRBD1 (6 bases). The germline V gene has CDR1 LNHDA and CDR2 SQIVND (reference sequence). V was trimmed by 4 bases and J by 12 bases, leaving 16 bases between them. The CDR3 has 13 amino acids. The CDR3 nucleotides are TGTGCCAGTAGTAATTCGCAGGGGAGAAGCCAGCATTTT. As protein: CASSNSQGRSQHF.

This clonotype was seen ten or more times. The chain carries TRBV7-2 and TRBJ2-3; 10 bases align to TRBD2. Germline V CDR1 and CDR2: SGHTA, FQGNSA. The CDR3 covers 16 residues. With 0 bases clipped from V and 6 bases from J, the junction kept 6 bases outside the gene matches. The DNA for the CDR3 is TGTGCCAGCAGCTTAGCGTGGGGGACTAGCGTTGATACGCAGTATTTT. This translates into CASSLAWGTSVDTQYF.

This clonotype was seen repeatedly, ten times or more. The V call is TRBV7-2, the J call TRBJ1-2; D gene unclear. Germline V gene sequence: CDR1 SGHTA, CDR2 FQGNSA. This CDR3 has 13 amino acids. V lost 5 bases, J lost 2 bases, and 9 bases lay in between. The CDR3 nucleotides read TGTGCCAGCAGCCGTACAGTGAACTATGGCTACACCTTC. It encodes CASSRTVNYGYTF.

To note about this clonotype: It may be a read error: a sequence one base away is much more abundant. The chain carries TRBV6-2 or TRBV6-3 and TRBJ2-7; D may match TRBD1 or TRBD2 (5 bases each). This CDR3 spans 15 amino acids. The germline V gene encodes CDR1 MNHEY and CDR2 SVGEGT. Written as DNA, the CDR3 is TGTGCCAGCTGTTACTTCCTGGGACCCCACTACGAGCAGTACTTC. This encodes CASCYFLGPHYEQYF.

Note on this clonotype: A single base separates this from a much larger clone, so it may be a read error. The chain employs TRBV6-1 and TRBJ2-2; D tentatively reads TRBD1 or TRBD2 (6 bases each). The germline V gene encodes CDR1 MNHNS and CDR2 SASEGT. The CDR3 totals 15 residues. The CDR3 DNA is TGTGCCAGCAGTGCTCCGGGGGCGAACGCCGGGGAGCTGTTTTTT. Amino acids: CASSAPGANAGELFF.

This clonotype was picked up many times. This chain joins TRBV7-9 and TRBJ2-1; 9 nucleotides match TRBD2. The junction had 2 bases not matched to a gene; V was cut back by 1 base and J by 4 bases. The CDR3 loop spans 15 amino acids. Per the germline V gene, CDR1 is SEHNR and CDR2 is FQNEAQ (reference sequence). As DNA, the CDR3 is TGTGCCAGCAGCTTAGGGACTAGCGATTACAATGAGCAGTTCTTC. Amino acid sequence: CASSLGTSDYNEQFF.

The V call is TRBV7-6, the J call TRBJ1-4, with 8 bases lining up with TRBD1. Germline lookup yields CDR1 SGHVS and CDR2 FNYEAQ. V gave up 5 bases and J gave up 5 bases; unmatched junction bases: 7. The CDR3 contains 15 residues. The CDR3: CASSATGGRNEKLFF. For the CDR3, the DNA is TGTGCCAGCAGCGCCACAGGGGGACGAAATGAAAAACTGTTTTTT.

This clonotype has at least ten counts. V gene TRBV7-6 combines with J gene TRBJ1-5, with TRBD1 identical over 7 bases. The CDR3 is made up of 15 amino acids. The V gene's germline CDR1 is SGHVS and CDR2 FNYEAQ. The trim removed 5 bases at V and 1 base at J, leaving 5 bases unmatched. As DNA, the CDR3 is TGTGCCAGCAGCGCCCAGACAGGGAGCAATCAGCCCCAGCATTTT. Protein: CASSAQTGSNQPQHF.

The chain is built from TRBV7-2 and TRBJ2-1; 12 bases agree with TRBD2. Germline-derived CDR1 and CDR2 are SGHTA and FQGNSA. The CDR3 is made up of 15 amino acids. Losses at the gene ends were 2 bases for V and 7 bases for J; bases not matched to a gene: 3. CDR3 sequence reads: CASSLSSGRENEQFF. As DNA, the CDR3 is TGTGCCAGCAGCTTATCTAGCGGGAGGGAAAATGAGCAGTTCTTC. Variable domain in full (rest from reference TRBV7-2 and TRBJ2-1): GAGVSQSPSNKVTEKGKDVELRCDPISGHTALYWYRQSLGQGLEFLIYFQGNSAPDKSGLPSDRFSAERTGGSVSTLTIQRTQQEDSAVYLCASSLSSGRENEQFFGPGTRLTVL.

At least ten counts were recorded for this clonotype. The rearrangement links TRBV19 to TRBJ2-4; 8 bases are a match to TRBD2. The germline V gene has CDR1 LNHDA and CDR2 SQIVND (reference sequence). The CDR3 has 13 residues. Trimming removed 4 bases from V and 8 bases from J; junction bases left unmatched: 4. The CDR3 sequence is CASSTRGLDIQYF. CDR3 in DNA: TGTGCCAGTAGTACCCGGGGACTAGACATTCAGTACTTC.

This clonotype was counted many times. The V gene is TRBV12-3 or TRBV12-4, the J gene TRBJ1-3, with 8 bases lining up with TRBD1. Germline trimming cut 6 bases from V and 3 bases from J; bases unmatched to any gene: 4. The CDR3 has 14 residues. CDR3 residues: CASSSGQVGNTIYF. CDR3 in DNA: TGTGCCAGCAGCTCGGGACAGGTTGGAAACACCATATATTTT.

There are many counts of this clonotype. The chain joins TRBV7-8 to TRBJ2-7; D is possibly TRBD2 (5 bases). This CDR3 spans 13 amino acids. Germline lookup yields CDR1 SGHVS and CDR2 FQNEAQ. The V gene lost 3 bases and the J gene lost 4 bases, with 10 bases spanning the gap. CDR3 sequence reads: CASSFGEWYEQYF. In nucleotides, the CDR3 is TGTGCCAGCAGCTTCGGGGAATGGTACGAGCAGTACTTC.

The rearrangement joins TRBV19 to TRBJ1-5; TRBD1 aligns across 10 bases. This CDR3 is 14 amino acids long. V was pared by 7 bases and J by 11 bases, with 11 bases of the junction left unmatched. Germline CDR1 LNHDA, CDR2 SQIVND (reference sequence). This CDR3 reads CASKDRGSIGAQHF. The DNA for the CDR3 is TGTGCCAGTAAGGACAGGGGGAGCATCGGGGCCCAGCATTTT.

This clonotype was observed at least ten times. The CDR3 sequence: CASRPATADPRETQYF. The CDR3 coding sequence is TGTGCCAGCAGGCCAGCCACAGCGGACCCCAGAGAGACCCAGTACTTC. The J gene is TRBJ2-5, the V gene TRBV7-6; D might be TRBD2 (5 bases). V was shortened by 6 bases and J by 4 bases, with 21 bases between the two germline ends. The germline CDR1 and CDR2 sequences are SGHVS and FNYEAQ. This CDR3 has 16 amino acids.

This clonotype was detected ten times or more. CDR3 sequence reads: CASSPRSSGANVLTF. In DNA, the CDR3 is TGTGCCAGCAGCCCCAGAAGCTCTGGGGCCAACGTCCTGACTTTC. This chain joins TRBV7-2 and TRBJ2-6, with no clear D. The CDR3 runs to 15 residues. Trimming pared 5 bases from V and 0 bases from J, leaving 8 bases between. Germline CDR1 is SGHTA and CDR2 is FQGNSA.

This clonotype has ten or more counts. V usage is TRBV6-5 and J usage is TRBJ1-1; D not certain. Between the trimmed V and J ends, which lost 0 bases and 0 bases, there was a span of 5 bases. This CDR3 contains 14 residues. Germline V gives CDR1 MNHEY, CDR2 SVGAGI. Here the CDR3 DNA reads TGTGCCAGCAGTTACTCGATGCTGAACACTGAAGCTTTCTTT. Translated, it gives CASSYSMLNTEAFF.

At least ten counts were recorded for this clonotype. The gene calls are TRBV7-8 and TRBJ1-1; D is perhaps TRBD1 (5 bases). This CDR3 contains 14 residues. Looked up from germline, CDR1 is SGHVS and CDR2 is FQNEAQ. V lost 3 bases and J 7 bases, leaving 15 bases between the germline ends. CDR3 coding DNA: TGTGCCAGCAGCTTTAGGGGTTTGCTGGTTGAAGCTTTCTTT. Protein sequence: CASSFRGLLVEAFF.

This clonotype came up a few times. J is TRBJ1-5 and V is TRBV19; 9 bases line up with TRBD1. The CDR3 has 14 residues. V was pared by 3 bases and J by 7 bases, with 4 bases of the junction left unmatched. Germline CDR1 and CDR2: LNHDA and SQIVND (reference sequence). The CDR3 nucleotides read TGTGCCAGTAGTATCGGGACAGGGCACCAGCCCCAGCATTTT. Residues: CASSIGTGHQPQHF. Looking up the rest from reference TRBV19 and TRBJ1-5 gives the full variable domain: DGGITQSPKYLFRKEGQNVTLSCEQNLNHDAMYWYRQDPGQGLRLIYYSQIVNDFQKGDIAEGYSVSREKKESFPLTVTSAQKNPTAFYLCASSIGTGHQPQHFGDGTRLSIL.

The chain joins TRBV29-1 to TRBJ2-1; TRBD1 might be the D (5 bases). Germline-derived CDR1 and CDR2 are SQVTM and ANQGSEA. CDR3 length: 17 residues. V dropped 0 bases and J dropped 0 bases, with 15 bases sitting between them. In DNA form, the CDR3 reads TGCAGCGTTGAAGATGAATCAGGGTTTACCTCCTACAATGAGCAGTTCTTC. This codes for CSVEDESGFTSYNEQFF.

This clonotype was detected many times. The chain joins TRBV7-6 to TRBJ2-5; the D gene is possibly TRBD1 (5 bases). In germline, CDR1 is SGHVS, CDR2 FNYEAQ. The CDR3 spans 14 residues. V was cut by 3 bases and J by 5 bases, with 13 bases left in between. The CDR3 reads CASSLGPNGETQYF. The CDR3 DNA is TGTGCCAGCAGCTTGGGGCCAAACGGGGAGACCCAGTACTTC.

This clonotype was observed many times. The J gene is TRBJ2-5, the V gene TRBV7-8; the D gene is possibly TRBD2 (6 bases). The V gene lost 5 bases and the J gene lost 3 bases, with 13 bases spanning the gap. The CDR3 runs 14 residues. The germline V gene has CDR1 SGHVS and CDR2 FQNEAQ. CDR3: CASSPSEGKETQYF. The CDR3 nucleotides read TGTGCCAGCAGCCCCTCGGAGGGGAAAGAGACCCAGTACTTC.

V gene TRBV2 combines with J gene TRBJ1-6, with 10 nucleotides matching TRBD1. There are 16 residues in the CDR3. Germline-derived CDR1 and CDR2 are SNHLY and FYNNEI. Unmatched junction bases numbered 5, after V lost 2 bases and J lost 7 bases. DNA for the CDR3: TGTGCCAGCAGTGAACCGGGACAGGGGAGGAATTCACCCCTCCACTTT. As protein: CASSEPGQGRNSPLHF.

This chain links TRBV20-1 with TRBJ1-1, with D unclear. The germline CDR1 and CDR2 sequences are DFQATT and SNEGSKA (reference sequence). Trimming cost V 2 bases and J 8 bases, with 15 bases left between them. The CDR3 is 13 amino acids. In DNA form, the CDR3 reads TGCAGTGCTAGATACTCCCGGGATCGCGAAGCTTTCTTT. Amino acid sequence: CSARYSRDREAFF.

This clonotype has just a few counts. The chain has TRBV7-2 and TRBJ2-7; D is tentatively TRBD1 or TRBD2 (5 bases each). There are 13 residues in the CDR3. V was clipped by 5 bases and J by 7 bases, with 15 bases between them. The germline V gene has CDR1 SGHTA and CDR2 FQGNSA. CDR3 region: CASSKPGLGEQYF. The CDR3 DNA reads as TGTGCCAGCAGCAAACCGGGGCTGGGGGAGCAGTACTTC.

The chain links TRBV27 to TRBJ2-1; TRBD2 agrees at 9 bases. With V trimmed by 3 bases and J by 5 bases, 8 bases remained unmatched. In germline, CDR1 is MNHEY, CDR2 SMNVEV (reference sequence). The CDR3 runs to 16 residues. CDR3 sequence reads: CASSFPTSGENNEQFF. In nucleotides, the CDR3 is TGTGCCAGCAGTTTCCCGACTAGCGGAGAGAACAATGAGCAGTTCTTC.

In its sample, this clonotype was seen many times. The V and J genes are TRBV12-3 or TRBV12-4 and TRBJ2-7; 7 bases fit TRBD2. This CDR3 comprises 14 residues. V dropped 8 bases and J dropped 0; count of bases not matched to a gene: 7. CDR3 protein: CASRIAGSSYEQYF. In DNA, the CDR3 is TGTGCCAGCCGTATAGCGGGCAGCTCCTACGAGCAGTACTTC.

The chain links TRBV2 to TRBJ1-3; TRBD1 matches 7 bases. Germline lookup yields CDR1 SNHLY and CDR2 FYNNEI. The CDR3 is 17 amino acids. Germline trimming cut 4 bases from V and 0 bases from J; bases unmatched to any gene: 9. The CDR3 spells CASSGGQPSYSGNTIYF. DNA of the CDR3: TGTGCCAGCAGTGGGGGACAGCCATCTTACTCTGGAAACACCATATATTTT.

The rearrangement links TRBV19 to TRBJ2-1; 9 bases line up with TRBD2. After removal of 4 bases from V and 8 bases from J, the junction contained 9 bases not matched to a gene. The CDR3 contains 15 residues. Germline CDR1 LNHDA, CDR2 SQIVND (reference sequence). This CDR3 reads CASSTGTSYLDEQFF. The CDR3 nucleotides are TGTGCCAGTAGTACCGGGACTAGCTACTTGGATGAGCAGTTCTTC.